This T cell receptor beta chain was obtained from a study of cutaneous CD30+ T cell lymphoproliferative disorder and hepatitis E (dated by TCRdb to 2016 to 2018). Libraries were made using the immunoSEQ multiplex PCR assay. Drawn from immuneACCESS, this table holds only the in-frame rearrangements with V and J called that TCRdb kept. Clones are partly lost; checked studies trace under half to an unresolved V gene and leave the rest unexplained. The sample includes more than 6,500 clones, with around 74% observed a single time. Approximately 1% of the sample comes from the top ten. Worth noting for this clone: The antigen this receptor binds is unknown. Qualities for individual bases were not recorded, and no much larger clone is one base off.

The CDR3 spans 17 residues, from the cysteine through the phenylalanine. The only DNA kept is the CDR3, 51 bases in frame from the first base. V is reduced by 0 bases and J by 7 bases, leaving a spacing of 22 bases between them. CDR1 MGHRA and CDR2 YSYEKL are derived from the germline V gene. Input material: blood. The source of this sequence is a human donor with a cutaneous T cell lymphoproliferative disorder associated with hepatitis E virus. The V and J genes are TRBV4-1 and TRBJ2-7; the D gene is perhaps TRBD1, on 6 matching bases. The CDR3 has the sequence CASSQDQGTEAGLEQYF. Here is the DNA: TGCGCCAGCAGCCAAGATCAGGGGACGGAGGCAGGTTTGGAGCAGTACTTC.